The clone carrying this T cell receptor (beta chain) has a single count. Its target is unknown. This specimen belongs to a study of blood T cells in healthy people across ages. General study findings and limits: One million T cells yielded diversity estimates that were considered underestimates.

The use of a sample-barcoded 5' primer and a J-beta primer mix characterized a second PCR of 7 to 11 cycles. TCRdb redid the calling of the 5' RACE reads with MiXCR, one entry per CDR3 protein. The repertoire has a few hundred thousand distinct CDR3 sequences, about 28% of them found once; the top ten carry about 3.3%. Donors were systemically healthy Caucasian individuals from Russia aged 6 to 90 years. Germline-derived CDR1 and CDR2 are SGHTA and FQGNSA. CDR3 length: 15 amino acids. The V end lost 4 bases, the J end lost 5 bases, and 16 bases lay between the germline ends. The data also belong to a second study, concerning T cells of mothers and their children.

The TCR was taken from a boy between 2 and 10 years old in good health. Sequencing was carried out using blood. This sequence joins TRBV7-2 and TRBJ2-3; D perhaps matches TRBD1 (6 bases). The CDR3 region has the DNA TGTGCCAGCAGCTCAACTAGTTTAGGGGGAGATACGCAGTATTTT. This codes for CASSSTSLGGDTQYF.